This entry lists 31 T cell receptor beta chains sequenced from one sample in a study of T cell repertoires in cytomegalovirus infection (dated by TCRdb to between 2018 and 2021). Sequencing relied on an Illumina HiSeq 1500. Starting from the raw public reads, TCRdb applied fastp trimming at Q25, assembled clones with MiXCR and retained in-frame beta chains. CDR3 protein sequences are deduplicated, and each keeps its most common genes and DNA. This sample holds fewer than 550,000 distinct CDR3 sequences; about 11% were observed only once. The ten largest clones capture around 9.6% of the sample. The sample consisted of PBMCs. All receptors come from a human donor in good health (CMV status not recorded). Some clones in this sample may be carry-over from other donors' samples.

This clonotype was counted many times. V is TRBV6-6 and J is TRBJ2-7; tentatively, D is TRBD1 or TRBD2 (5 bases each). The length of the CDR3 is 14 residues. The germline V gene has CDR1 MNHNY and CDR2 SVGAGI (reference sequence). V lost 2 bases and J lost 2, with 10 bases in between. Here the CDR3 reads CASSYGGTPYEQYF. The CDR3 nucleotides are TGTGCCAGCAGTTACGGGGGTACCCCCTACGAGCAGTACTTC.

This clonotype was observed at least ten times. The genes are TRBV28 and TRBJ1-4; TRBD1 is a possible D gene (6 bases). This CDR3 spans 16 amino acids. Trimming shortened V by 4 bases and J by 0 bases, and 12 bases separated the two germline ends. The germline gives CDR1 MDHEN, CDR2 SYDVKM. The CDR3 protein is CASSSGGRATNEKLFF. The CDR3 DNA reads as TGTGCCAGCAGTTCGGGGGGCAGAGCAACTAATGAAAAACTGTTTTTT.

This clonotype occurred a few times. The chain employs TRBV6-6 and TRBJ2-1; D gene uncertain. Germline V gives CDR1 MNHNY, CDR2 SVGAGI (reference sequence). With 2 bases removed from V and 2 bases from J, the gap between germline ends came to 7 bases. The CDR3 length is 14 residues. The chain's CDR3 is CASSYDPAYNEQFF. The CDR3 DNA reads TGTGCCAGCAGTTACGACCCAGCCTACAATGAGCAGTTCTTC.

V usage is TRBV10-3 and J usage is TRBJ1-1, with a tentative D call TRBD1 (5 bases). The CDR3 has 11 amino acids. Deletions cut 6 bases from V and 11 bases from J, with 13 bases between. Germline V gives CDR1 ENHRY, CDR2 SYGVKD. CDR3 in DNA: TGTGCCATCAGGGAAGGGGAGGGCGCTTTCTTT. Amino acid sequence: CAIREGEGAFF.

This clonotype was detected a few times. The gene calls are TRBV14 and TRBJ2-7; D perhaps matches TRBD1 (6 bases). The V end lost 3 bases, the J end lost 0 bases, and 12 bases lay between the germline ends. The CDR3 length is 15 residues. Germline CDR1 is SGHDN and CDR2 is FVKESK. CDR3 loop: CASSHRQASSYEQYF. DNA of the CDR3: TGTGCCAGCAGCCATCGACAGGCCTCCTCCTACGAGCAGTACTTC. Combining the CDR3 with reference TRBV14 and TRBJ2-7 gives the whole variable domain EAGVTQFPSHSVIEKGQTVTLRCDPISGHDNLYWYRRVMGKEIKFLLHFVKESKQDESGMPNNRFLAERTGGTYSTLKVQPAELEDSGVYFCASSHRQASSYEQYFGPGTRLTVT.

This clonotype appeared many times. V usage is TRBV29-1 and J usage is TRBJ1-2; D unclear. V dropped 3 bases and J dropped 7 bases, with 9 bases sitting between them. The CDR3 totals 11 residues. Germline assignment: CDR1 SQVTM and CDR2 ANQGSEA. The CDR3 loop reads CSVESGSGYTF. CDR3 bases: TGCAGCGTTGAGAGTGGGTCTGGCTACACCTTC.

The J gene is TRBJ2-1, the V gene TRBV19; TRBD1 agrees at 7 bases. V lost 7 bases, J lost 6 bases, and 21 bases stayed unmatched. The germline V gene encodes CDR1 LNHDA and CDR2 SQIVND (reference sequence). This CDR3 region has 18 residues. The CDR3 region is CASIDRAGNRGVTNEQFF. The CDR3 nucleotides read TGTGCCAGTATCGACAGGGCCGGCAACCGGGGAGTTACCAATGAGCAGTTCTTC.

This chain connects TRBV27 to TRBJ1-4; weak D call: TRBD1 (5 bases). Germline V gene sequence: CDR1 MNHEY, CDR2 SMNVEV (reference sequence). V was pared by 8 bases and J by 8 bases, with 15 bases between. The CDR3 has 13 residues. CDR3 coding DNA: TGTGCCAGCTTAGGGCCTCGGGGGGAAAAACTGTTTTTT. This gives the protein CASLGPRGEKLFF.

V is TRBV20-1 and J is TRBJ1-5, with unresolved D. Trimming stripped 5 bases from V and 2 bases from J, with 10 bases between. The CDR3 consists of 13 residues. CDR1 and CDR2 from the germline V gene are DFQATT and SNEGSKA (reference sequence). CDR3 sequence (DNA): TGCAGTGCTTGGGCTAGAGGCAATCAGCCCCAGCATTTT. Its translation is CSAWARGNQPQHF.

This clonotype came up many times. CDR3 sequence: CASSGRASTDTQYF. Written as DNA, the CDR3 is TGCGCCAGCAGCGGACGGGCTAGCACAGATACGCAGTATTTT. The gene calls are TRBV5-1 and TRBJ2-3; D call uncertain. V lost 4 bases, J lost 0 bases, and 9 bases lay in between. The germline CDR1 and CDR2 sequences are SGHRS and YFSETQ. This CDR3 is 14 amino acids long.

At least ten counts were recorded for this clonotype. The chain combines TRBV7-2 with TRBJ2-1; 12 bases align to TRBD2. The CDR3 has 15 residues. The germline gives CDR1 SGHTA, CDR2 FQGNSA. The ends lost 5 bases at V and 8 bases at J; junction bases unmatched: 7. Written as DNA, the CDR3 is TGTGCCAGCAGCCGCACTAGCGGGGGGTCCGATGAGCAGTTCTTC. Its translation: CASSRTSGGSDEQFF.

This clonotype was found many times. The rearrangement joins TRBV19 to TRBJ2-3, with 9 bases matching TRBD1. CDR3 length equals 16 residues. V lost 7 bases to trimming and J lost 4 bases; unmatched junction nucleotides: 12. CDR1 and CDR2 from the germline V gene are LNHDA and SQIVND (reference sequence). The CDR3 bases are TGTGCCAGTAAAGCGGACAGGGGTAGATTGGCAGATACGCAGTATTTT. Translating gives CASKADRGRLADTQYF.

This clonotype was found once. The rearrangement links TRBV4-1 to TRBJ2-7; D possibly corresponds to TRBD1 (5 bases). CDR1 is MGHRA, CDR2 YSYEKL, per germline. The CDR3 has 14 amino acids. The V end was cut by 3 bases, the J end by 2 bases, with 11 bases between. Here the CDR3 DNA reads TGCGCCAGCAGCCAGGGGCAGGACCCCTACGAGCAGTACTTC. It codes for CASSQGQDPYEQYF.

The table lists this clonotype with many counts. The CDR3 loop reads CASSQGQRYGYTF. The CDR3 DNA follows: TGTGCCAGCAGCCAGGGGCAGCGCTATGGCTACACCTTC. The rearrangement joins TRBV11-2 to TRBJ1-2; D may be TRBD1 (6 bases). Germline V gene sequence: CDR1 SGHAT, CDR2 FQNNGV. The CDR3 extends over 13 amino acids. Trimming took 5 bases from V and 4 from J, leaving 11 bases between them.

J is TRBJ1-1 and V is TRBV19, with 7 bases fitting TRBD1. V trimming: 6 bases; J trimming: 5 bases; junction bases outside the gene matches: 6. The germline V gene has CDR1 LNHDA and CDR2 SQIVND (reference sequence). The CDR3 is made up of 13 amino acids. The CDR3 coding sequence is TGTGCCAGTAGCCTTGTACAGGGGACTGAAGCTTTCTTT. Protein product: CASSLVQGTEAFF. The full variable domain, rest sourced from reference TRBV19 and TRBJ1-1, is DGGITQSPKYLFRKEGQNVTLSCEQNLNHDAMYWYRQDPGQGLRLIYYSQIVNDFQKGDIAEGYSVSREKKESFPLTVTSAQKNPTAFYLCASSLVQGTEAFFGQGTRLTVV.

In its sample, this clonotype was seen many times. CDR3 bases: TGTGCCAGCAGATTAATATGGGAAGAGACCCAGTACTTC. Its translation: CASRLIWEETQYF. This sequence joins TRBV5-6 and TRBJ2-5; no definite D call. The germline gives CDR1 SGHDT, CDR2 YYEEEE. This CDR3 has 13 residues. V shed 5 bases and J shed 3 bases, with 11 bases lying between them.

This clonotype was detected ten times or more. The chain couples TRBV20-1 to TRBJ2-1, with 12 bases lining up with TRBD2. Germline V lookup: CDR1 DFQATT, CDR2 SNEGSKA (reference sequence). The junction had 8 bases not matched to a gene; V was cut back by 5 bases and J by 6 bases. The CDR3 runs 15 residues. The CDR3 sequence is CSAFLAGGSPNEQFF. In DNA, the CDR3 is TGCAGTGCTTTCCTAGCGGGAGGGTCCCCCAATGAGCAGTTCTTC.

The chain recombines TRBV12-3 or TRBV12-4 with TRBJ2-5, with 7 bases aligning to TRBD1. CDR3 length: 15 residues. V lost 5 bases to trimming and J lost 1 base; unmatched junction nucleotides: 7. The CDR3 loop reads CASSHRQGPQETQYF. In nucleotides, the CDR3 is TGTGCCAGCAGTCACCGACAGGGACCCCAAGAGACCCAGTACTTC.

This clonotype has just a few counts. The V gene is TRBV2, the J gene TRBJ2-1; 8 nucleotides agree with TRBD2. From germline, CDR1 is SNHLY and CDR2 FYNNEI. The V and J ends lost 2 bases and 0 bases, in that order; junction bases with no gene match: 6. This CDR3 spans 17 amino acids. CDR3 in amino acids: CASSERGGGRSYNEQFF. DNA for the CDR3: TGTGCCAGCAGTGAAAGAGGCGGGGGGCGCTCCTACAATGAGCAGTTCTTC.

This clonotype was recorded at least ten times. The CDR3 is CASKGLSTRGETQYF. DNA for the CDR3: TGTGCCAGCAAGGGGCTCTCGACTAGAGGGGAGACCCAGTACTTC. The genes are TRBV7-9 and TRBJ2-5; D might be TRBD2 (6 bases). This CDR3 contains 15 residues. Trimming stripped 7 bases from V and 5 bases from J, with 20 bases between. Germline CDR1 and CDR2: SEHNR and FQNEAQ (reference sequence).

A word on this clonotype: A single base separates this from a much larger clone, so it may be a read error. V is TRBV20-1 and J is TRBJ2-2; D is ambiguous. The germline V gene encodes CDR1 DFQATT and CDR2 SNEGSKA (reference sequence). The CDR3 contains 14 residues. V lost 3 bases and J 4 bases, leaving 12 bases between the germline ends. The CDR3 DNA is TGCAGTGCTAGTCCATTCCCGAGCACCGGGGAGCTGTTTTTT. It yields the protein CSASPFPSTGELFF.

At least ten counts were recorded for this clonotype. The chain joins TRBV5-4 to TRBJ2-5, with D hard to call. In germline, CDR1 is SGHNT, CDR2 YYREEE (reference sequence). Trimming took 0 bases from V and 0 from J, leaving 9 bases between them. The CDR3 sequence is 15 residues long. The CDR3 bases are TGTGCCAGCAGCTTGGCAGGAAACTACCAAGAGACCCAGTACTTC. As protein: CASSLAGNYQETQYF.

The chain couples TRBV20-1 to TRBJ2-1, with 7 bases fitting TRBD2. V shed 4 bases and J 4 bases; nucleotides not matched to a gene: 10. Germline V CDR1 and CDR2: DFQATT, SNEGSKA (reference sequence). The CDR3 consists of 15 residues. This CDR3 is CSATDLRGGYNEQFF. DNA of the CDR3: TGCAGTGCTACGGACCTCCGCGGGGGTTACAATGAGCAGTTCTTC.

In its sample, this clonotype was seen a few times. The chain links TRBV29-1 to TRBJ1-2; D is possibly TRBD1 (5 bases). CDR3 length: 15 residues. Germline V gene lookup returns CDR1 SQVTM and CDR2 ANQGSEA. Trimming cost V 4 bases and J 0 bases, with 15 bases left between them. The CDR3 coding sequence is TGCAGCGTTGGATGGTCCGACAGTACTAACTATGGCTACACCTTC. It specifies CSVGWSDSTNYGYTF.

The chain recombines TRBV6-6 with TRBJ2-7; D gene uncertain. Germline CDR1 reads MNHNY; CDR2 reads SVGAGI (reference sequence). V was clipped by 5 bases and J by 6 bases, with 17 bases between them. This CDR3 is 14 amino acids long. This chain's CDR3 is CASSPLGGTSEQYF. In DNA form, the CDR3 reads TGTGCCAGCAGTCCCCTGGGCGGAACGAGCGAGCAGTACTTC.

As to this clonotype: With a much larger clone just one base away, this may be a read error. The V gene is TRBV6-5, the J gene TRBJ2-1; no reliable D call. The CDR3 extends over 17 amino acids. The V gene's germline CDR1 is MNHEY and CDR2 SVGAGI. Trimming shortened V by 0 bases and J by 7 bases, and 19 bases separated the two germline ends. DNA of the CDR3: TGTGCCAGCAGTTACTCGGGGTGGGTTCGCGCGGCAAATGAGCAGTTCTTC. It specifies CASSYSGWVRAANEQFF.

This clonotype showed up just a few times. CDR3: CASSLGQGWGDEQYF. Here the CDR3 DNA reads TGTGCCAGCAGCCTGGGACAGGGCTGGGGGGACGAGCAGTACTTC. The V gene is TRBV3-1, the J gene TRBJ2-7; 9 bases map to TRBD1. The CDR3 covers 15 residues. Germline loops: CDR1 LGHDT, CDR2 YNNKEL (reference sequence). V lost 4 bases, J lost 5 bases, and 9 bases stayed unmatched.

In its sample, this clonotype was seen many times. CDR3 nucleotides: TGTGCCAGCAGTGATCGGGACAGGGGGCGCGGGAGCCAAGAGACCCAGTACTTC. It codes for CASSDRDRGRGSQETQYF. The chain has TRBV6-1 and TRBJ2-5, with TRBD1 matching over 12 bases. Trimming at V came to 3 bases and at J to 1 base, leaving 9 bases not matched to a gene. This CDR3 is 18 amino acids long. CDR1 MNHNS and CDR2 SASEGT come from the germline V gene.

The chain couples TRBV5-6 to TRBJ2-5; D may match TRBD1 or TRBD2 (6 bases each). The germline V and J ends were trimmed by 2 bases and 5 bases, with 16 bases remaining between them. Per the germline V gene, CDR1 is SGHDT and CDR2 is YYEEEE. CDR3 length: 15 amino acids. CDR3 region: CASSFPRGRRETQYF. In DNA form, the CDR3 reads TGTGCCAGCAGCTTCCCGAGGGGGAGGAGGGAGACCCAGTACTTC.

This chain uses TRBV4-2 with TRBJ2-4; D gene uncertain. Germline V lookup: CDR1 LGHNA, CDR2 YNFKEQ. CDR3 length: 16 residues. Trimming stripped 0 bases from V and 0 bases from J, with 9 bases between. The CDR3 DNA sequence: TGTGCCAGCAGCCAAGATCGGGCAGTAGCCAAAAACATTCAGTACTTC. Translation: CASSQDRAVAKNIQYF.

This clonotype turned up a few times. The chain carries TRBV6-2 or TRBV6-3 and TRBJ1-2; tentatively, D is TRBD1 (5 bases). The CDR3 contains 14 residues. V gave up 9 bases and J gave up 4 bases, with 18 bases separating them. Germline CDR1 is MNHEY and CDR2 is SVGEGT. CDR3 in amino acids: CASVRGRESYGYTF. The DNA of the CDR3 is TGTGCCAGTGTGAGGGGCAGGGAAAGCTATGGCTACACCTTC.